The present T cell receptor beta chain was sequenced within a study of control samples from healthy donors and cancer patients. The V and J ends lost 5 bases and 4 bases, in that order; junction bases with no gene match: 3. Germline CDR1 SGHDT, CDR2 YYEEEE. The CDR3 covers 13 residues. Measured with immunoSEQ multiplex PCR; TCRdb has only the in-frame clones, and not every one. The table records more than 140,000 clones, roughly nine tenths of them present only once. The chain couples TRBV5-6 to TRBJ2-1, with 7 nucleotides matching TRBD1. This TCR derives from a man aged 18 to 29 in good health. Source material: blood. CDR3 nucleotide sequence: TGTGCCAGCAGGCAGGGACAGTACAATGAGCAGTTCTTC. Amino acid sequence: CASRQGQYNEQFF.